Each of the 26 T cell receptor beta chains below was sequenced from the same sample in a study of technical replicates of blood from several donors. TCRdb's copy holds only in-frame clones and misses some; the assay was immunoSEQ multiplex PCR. The table has more than 65,000 clones, around 90% seen once. The specimen was T cells isolated from PBMCs. The receptors stem from a human donor in good health.

The V call is TRBV7-8, the J call TRBJ2-1, with 10 bases that match TRBD1. The germline gives CDR1 SGHVS, CDR2 FQNEAQ. This CDR3 is 15 amino acids long. Unmatched junction bases numbered 9, after V lost 5 bases and J lost 8 bases. The CDR3 is CASSDPGQGIHEQFF. The CDR3 coding sequence is TGTGCCAGCAGCGATCCGGGACAGGGGATCCATGAGCAGTTCTTC.

The rearrangement uses TRBV6-6 and TRBJ1-1; perhaps TRBD1 as D (5 bases). The CDR3 runs to 14 residues. The V end was cut by 7 bases, the J end by 1 base, with 13 bases between. Germline V lookup: CDR1 MNHNY, CDR2 SVGAGI (reference sequence). In DNA form, the CDR3 reads TGTGCCAGCAAATCCTCGACAGAGAACACTGAAGCTTTCTTT. It yields the protein CASKSSTENTEAFF.

The chain combines TRBV4-1 with TRBJ2-3, with a weak D call TRBD1 (6 bases). Trimming left V 8 bases short and J 0 bases short, with 12 bases between. CDR1 and CDR2 (germline): MGHRA, YSYEKL. The CDR3 totals 14 residues. CDR3 sequence reads: CASSAGDSTDTQYF. As DNA, the CDR3 is TGCGCCAGCTCGGCAGGGGATAGCACAGATACGCAGTATTTT.

The genes are TRBV9 and TRBJ2-7; 11 bases are a match to TRBD2. The CDR3 totals 16 residues. V was clipped by 7 bases and J by 8 bases; unmatched bases: 17. Germline V gene lookup returns CDR1 SGDLS and CDR2 YYNGEE. The CDR3 loop reads CASARGLLAGEGKQYF. CDR3 nucleotide sequence: TGTGCCAGCGCTAGGGGGCTACTAGCGGGAGAAGGCAAGCAGTACTTC.

This chain joins TRBV10-3 and TRBJ2-5; D is possibly TRBD2 (5 bases). The CDR3 extends over 13 amino acids. The germline CDR1 and CDR2 sequences are ENHRY and SYGVKD. The V end lost 2 bases, the J end lost 7 bases, and 11 bases lay between the germline ends. CDR3 loop: CAISENSLATQYF. Written as DNA, the CDR3 is TGTGCCATCAGTGAGAACTCCCTAGCGACCCAGTACTTC.

V and J are TRBV6-6 and TRBJ2-3, with TRBD2 matching over 7 bases. Trimming took 2 bases from V and 0 from J; bases not matched to a gene: 2. Germline loops: CDR1 MNHNY, CDR2 SVGAGI (reference sequence). The CDR3 sequence is 15 residues long. The CDR3 loop reads CASSYSGASTDTQYF. For the CDR3, the DNA is TGTGCCAGCAGTTACAGCGGGGCTAGCACAGATACGCAGTATTTT.

The genes are TRBV18 and TRBJ2-7, with D perhaps matching TRBD2 (6 bases). V shed 5 bases and J shed 5 bases, with 16 bases lying between them. CDR1 and CDR2 from the germline V gene are KGHSH and LQKENI. The CDR3 totals 14 residues. The CDR3 region has the DNA TGTGCCAGCTCAGCGGGACCGCCGGACCACGAGCAGTACTTC. Protein product: CASSAGPPDHEQYF.

This sequence joins TRBV5-6 and TRBJ2-3; perhaps TRBD1 as D (5 bases). CDR3 length equals 12 residues. Germline CDR1 is SGHDT and CDR2 is YYEEEE. V dropped 4 bases and J dropped 8 bases, with 11 bases sitting between them. The CDR3 loop reads CASSGIQGTQYF. The CDR3 DNA follows: TGTGCCAGCAGCGGAATCCAGGGTACGCAGTATTTT.

The chain recombines TRBV27 with TRBJ2-2, with a weak D call TRBD2 (5 bases). Trimming stripped 3 bases from V and 7 bases from J, with 9 bases between. Germline V CDR1 and CDR2: MNHEY, SMNVEV (reference sequence). This CDR3 comprises 13 residues. For the CDR3, the DNA is TGTGCCAGCAGTTTTGTCGCGGGCGGGGAGCTGTTTTTT. It codes for CASSFVAGGELFF.

V is TRBV27 and J is TRBJ2-1; TRBD1 might be the D (6 bases). V dropped 6 bases and J dropped 3 bases, with 9 bases sitting between them. The CDR3 runs to 13 residues. In germline, CDR1 is MNHEY, CDR2 SMNVEV (reference sequence). The CDR3 here is CASRQGNYNEQFF. The CDR3 DNA is TGTGCCAGCAGGCAGGGGAACTACAATGAGCAGTTCTTC.

The chain couples TRBV11-3 to TRBJ1-1; TRBD1 aligns across 8 bases. CDR1 and CDR2 from the germline V gene are SGHNT and YENEEA. Trimming removed 8 bases from V and 11 bases from J; junction bases left unmatched: 10. This CDR3 has 12 amino acids. This CDR3 reads CASGSGGARAFF. The CDR3 nucleotides are TGTGCCAGCGGATCAGGGGGCGCGAGGGCTTTCTTT. Filled out from reference TRBV11-3 and TRBJ1-1, the complete variable domain reads EAGVVQSPRYKIIEKKQPVAFWCNPISGHNTLYWYLQNLGQGPELLIRYENEEAVDDSQLPKDRFSAERLKGVDSTLKIQPAELGDSAVYLCASGSGGARAFFGQGTRLTVV.

The chain couples TRBV20-1 to TRBJ2-4; 7 bases are a match to TRBD2. This CDR3 has 10 amino acids. Trimming at V came to 3 bases and at J to 15 bases, leaving 5 bases not matched to a gene. The germline V gene encodes CDR1 DFQATT and CDR2 SNEGSKA (reference sequence). The CDR3 reads CSARGREGYF. The CDR3 DNA reads as TGCAGTGCTAGGGGGAGGGAAGGGTACTTC.

The chain employs TRBV5-1 and TRBJ2-7; unclear D gene. Germline assignment: CDR1 SGHRS and CDR2 YFSETQ. Trimming took off 0 bases at V and 2 bases at J, with 12 bases between the two ends. The CDR3 is 15 residues long. In nucleotides, the CDR3 is TGCGCCAGCAGCTTGGCCTACAGCAGCACCTACGAGCAGTACTTC. Amino acids: CASSLAYSSTYEQYF. Full variable domain (rest looked up from reference TRBV5-1 and TRBJ2-7): KAGVTQTPRYLIKTRGQQVTLSCSPISGHRSVSWYQQTPGQGLQFLFEYFSETQRNKGNFPGRFSGRQFSNSRSEMNVSTLELGDSALYLCASSLAYSSTYEQYFGPGTRLTVT.

The gene calls are TRBV4-2 and TRBJ2-7, with D perhaps TRBD2 (5 bases). CDR3 length equals 15 residues. CDR1 and CDR2 from the germline V gene are LGHNA and YNFKEQ. The V end lost 1 base, the J end lost 4 bases, and 14 bases lay between the germline ends. The CDR3 protein is CASSQATVEGYEQYF. In DNA, the CDR3 is TGTGCCAGCAGCCAAGCTACGGTTGAGGGTTACGAGCAGTACTTC.

The chain couples TRBV6-7 to TRBJ2-7, with D unresolved. TRBV6-7 is an ORF, and what it does is uncertain. V was trimmed by 4 bases and J by 6 bases, leaving 13 bases between them. The CDR3 is made up of 13 amino acids. CDR3 sequence reads: CASSSRCSGEQYF. In DNA, the CDR3 is TGTGCCAGCAGTTCCCGGTGTTCGGGCGAGCAGTACTTC.

This chain uses TRBV30 with TRBJ2-1, with TRBD2 identical over 11 bases. The length of the CDR3 is 17 residues. In germline, CDR1 is GTSNPN, CDR2 SVGIG (reference sequence). V was clipped by 4 bases and J by 15 bases; unmatched bases: 23. CDR3 bases: TGTGCCTGGATAGGATCTGGGACAGGAGAAATAGCGGGAGGGGTGTTCTTC. It encodes CAWIGSGTGEIAGGVFF.

The chain joins TRBV28 to TRBJ2-1; 10 bases line up with TRBD2. CDR3 length: 13 residues. Germline values: CDR1 MDHEN, CDR2 SYDVKM. The CDR3 loop reads CVSGTSDNNEQFF. The CDR3 nucleotides read TGTGTGAGCGGGACTAGCGACAACAATGAGCAGTTCTTC.

The J gene is TRBJ1-5, the V gene TRBV2; the D is unclear. CDR3 size: 12 residues. V gave up 7 bases and J gave up 6 bases, with 10 bases separating them. The germline gives CDR1 SNHLY, CDR2 FYNNEI. The CDR3 nucleotides are TGTGCCAGCAATGTCGGGAGTCAGCCCCAGCATTTT. Translated, it gives CASNVGSQPQHF.

This clone was observed a single time. The genes are TRBV10-3 and TRBJ2-1; 9 bases line up with TRBD2. The germline gives CDR1 ENHRY, CDR2 SYGVKD. The CDR3 is made up of 14 amino acids. V gave up 8 bases and J gave up 4 bases; unmatched junction bases: 6. CDR3 sequence (DNA): TGTGCCATCTCCGGGCTAGCGGGGTACAATGAGCAGTTCTTC. Translation gives CAISGLAGYNEQFF.

This chain uses TRBV11-3 with TRBJ1-1; unclear D gene. The CDR3 is made up of 15 amino acids. V lost 1 base to trimming and J lost 0 bases, with 9 bases between them. The germline gives CDR1 SGHNT, CDR2 YENEEA. CDR3 nucleotides: TGTGCCAGCAGCTTAGTTAGCACCTTGAACACTGAAGCTTTCTTT. This sequence encodes CASSLVSTLNTEAFF.

The genes are TRBV11-1 and TRBJ2-3; 7 bases line up with TRBD2. V gave up 6 bases and J gave up 6 bases; unmatched junction bases: 6. This CDR3 is built from 13 residues. The germline CDR1 and CDR2 sequences are SGHAT and FQDESV (reference sequence). As DNA, the CDR3 is TGTGCCAGCAGTTACCGACTAGCCGATACGCAGTATTTT. Amino acid sequence: CASSYRLADTQYF.

This chain links TRBV5-4 with TRBJ1-3; D is undetermined. V shed 0 bases and J shed 4 bases, with 2 bases lying between them. CDR1 is SGHNT, CDR2 YYREEE, per germline (reference sequence). The CDR3 length is 12 residues. The CDR3, as DNA: TGTGCCAGCAGCTTGGTAGGAAACACCATATATTTT. Protein: CASSLVGNTIYF.

This chain links TRBV19 with TRBJ2-1; a weak D match, TRBD2 (6 bases). V dropped 1 base and J dropped 0 bases, with 16 bases sitting between them. The CDR3 runs to 18 residues. The germline V gene encodes CDR1 LNHDA and CDR2 SQIVND (reference sequence). For the CDR3, the DNA is TGTGCCAGTAGTATAGGACCCATTAGCGGAGGCTCCTACAATGAGCAGTTCTTC. Amino acid sequence: CASSIGPISGGSYNEQFF. Together with reference TRBV19 and TRBJ2-1, the CDR3 gives the full variable domain: DGGITQSPKYLFRKEGQNVTLSCEQNLNHDAMYWYRQDPGQGLRLIYYSQIVNDFQKGDIAEGYSVSREKKESFPLTVTSAQKNPTAFYLCASSIGPISGGSYNEQFFGPGTRLTVL.

The chain uses TRBV9 and TRBJ2-5; D possibly corresponds to TRBD2 (5 bases). The ends were cut back, 0 bases at V and 1 base at J, with 16 bases in the middle. Germline V gives CDR1 SGDLS, CDR2 YYNGEE. The length of the CDR3 is 17 residues. The CDR3 DNA follows: TGTGCCAGCAGCGTAGGAGGCAGCCTAGCCCTCCAAGAGACCCAGTACTTC. As protein: CASSVGGSLALQETQYF.

The gene calls are TRBV9 and TRBJ2-3; the D gene is possibly TRBD2 (5 bases). The V gene's germline CDR1 is SGDLS and CDR2 YYNGEE. V was clipped by 3 bases and J by 3 bases, with 20 bases between them. The CDR3 is 17 amino acids. CDR3 nucleotide sequence: TGTGCCAGCAGCGCCCAGTATCGGGGAATGGGGACAGATACGCAGTATTTT. Translating it yields CASSAQYRGMGTDTQYF.

The chain joins TRBV21-1 to TRBJ1-5. TRBV21-1 is reported as a pseudogene. CDR3 size: 14 residues. CDR3 loop: CASSGRETDQPQHF. CDR3 coding DNA: TGTGCCAGCAGCGGAAGGGAGACGGATCAGCCCCAGCATTTT.